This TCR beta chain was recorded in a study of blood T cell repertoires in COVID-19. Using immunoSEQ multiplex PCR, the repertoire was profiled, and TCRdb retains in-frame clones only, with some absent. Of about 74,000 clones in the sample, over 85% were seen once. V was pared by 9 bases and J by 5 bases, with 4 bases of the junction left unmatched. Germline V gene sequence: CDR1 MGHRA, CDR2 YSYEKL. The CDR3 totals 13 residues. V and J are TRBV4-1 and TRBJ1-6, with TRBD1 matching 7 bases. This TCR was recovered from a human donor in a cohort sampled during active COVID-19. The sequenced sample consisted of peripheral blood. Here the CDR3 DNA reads TGCGCCAGAAGGGACAGTGATAATTCACCCCTCCACTTT. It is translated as CARRDSDNSPLHF.